Following are 7 T cell receptor beta chains from one sample sequenced in a study of PD-L1 blockade in urothelial cancer. The assay was immunoSEQ multiplex PCR, and TCRdb's table has in-frame clones only and misses some. The table lists about 56,000 clones, roughly 87% of them singletons. Time point: pretreatment peripheral blood. Specimen: PBMCs, collected around atezolizumab (anti-PD-L1) treatment. These receptors all come from a man between 65 and 79 years old with urothelial cancer.

The chain recombines TRBV5-1 with TRBJ2-3; 7 bases map to TRBD2. CDR3 length: 14 residues. The V and J ends lost 4 bases and 4 bases, in that order; junction bases with no gene match: 6. Germline V gene data show CDR1 as SGHRS and CDR2 as YFSETQ. The CDR3 is CASSASGIPDTQYF. CDR3 DNA: TGCGCCAGCAGCGCGAGCGGGATACCAGATACGCAGTATTTT.

The V gene is TRBV21-1, the J gene TRBJ1-3; TRBD1 is the table's D call and was not checked against the DNA. TRBV21-1 is recorded as a pseudogene. The CDR3 length is 17 residues. The CDR3 here is CASSKDETGLSGNTIYF. In nucleotides, the CDR3 is TGTGCCAGCAGCAAAGACGAGACAGGGCTCTCTGGAAACACCATATATTTT.

The CDR3 nucleotides read TGTGCCAGCAGCTTAGAGGATCCAGGGACCTACAATGAGCAGTTCTTC. The encoded protein is CASSLEDPGTYNEQFF. The chain is built from TRBV7-6 and TRBJ2-1; possibly TRBD1 for D (5 bases). Trimming shortened V by 1 base and J by 2 bases, and 12 bases separated the two germline ends. The CDR3 has 16 residues. Germline V CDR1 and CDR2: SGHVS, FNYEAQ.

V is TRBV28 and J is TRBJ2-7, with TRBD2 identical over 10 bases. The ends lost 3 bases at V and 3 bases at J; junction bases unmatched: 2. CDR1 is MDHEN, CDR2 SYDVKM, per germline. This CDR3 is built from 14 residues. The CDR3 protein is CASSFGLADYEQYF. The CDR3, as DNA: TGTGCCAGCAGTTTCGGACTAGCGGACTACGAGCAGTACTTC.

V usage is TRBV11-2 and J usage is TRBJ2-7; D gene unclear. CDR1 and CDR2 from the germline V gene are SGHAT and FQNNGV. The V gene lost 1 base and the J gene lost 6 bases, with 16 bases spanning the gap. This CDR3 comprises 15 residues. The CDR3 DNA sequence: TGTGCCAGCAGCTTAGGGGCTACTGGCGTGAGCGAGCAGTACTTC. It codes for CASSLGATGVSEQYF.

V is TRBV5-4 and J is TRBJ1-1, with 8 bases matching TRBD1. The germline gives CDR1 SGHNT, CDR2 YYREEE (reference sequence). The CDR3 totals 14 residues. V lost 4 bases, J lost 4 bases, and 6 bases stayed unmatched. The CDR3 reads CASSGDRGSTEAFF. The CDR3 nucleotides are TGTGCCAGCAGCGGAGACAGGGGAAGCACTGAAGCTTTCTTT. The full variable domain, its missing parts supplied by reference TRBV5-4 and TRBJ1-1, is ETGVTQSPTHLIKTRGQQVTLRCSSQSGHNTVSWYQQALGQGPQFIFQYYREEENGRGNFPPRFSGLQFPNYSSELNVNALELDDSALYLCASSGDRGSTEAFFGQGTRLTVV.

J is TRBJ2-5 and V is TRBV18; perhaps TRBD1 as D (6 bases). Trimming took 2 bases from V and 2 from J, leaving 12 bases between them. The germline CDR1 and CDR2 sequences are KGHSH and LQKENI. The CDR3 totals 15 residues. CDR3 nucleotides: TGTGCCAGCTCACCATCGCGGACAGCTCAAGAGACCCAGTACTTC. Translation: CASSPSRTAQETQYF.